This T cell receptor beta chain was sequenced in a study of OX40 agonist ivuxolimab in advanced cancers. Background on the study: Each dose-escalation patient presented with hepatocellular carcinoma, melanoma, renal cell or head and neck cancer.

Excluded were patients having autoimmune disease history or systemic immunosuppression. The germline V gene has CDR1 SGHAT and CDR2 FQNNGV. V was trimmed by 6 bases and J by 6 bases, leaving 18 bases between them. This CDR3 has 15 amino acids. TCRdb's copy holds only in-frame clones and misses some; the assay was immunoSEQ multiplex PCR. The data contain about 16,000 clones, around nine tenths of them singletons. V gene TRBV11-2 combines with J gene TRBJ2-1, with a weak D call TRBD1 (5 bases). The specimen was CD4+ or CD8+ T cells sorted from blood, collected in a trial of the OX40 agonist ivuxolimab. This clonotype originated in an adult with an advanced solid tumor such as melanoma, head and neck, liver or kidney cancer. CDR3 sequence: CASRQEGAWGNEQFF. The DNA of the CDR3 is TGTGCCAGCAGACAAGAAGGGGCCTGGGGCAATGAGCAGTTCTTC.